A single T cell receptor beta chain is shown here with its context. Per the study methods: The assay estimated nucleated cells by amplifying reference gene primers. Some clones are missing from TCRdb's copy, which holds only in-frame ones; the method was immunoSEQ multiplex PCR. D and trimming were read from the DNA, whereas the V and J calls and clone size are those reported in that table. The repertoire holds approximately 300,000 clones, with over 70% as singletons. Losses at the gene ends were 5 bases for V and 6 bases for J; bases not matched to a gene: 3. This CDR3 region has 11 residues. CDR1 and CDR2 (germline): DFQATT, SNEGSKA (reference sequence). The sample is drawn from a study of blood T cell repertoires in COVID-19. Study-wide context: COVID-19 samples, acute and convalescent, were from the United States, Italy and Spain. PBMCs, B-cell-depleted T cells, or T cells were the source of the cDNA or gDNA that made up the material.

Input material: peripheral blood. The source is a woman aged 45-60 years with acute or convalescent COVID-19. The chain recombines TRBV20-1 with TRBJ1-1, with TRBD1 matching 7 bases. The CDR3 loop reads CSAYRGAEAFF. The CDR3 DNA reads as TGCAGTGCTTACAGGGGTGCTGAAGCTTTCTTT.